Listed here are 21 T cell receptor beta chains from one sample, sequenced in a study of shared clonotypes between healthy human individuals. This table comes from immunoSEQ multiplex PCR, and its TCRdb copy is limited to in-frame clones, with some not included. The data contain about 1 million clones, roughly 80% of them singletons. The sample was memory CD4+ T cells sorted from blood. Subset meaning: CD45RA-negative fraction. These receptors originate from a man younger than 35 in good health.

Comments on this clone: Other DNA sequences in this specimen translate into the identical CDR3. The chain is built from TRBV29-1 and TRBJ1-1; D call uncertain. Germline V gene data show CDR1 as SQVTM and CDR2 as ANQGSEA. The CDR3 contains 11 residues. V shed 1 base and J shed 1 base, with 1 base lying between them. The CDR3 loop is CSVEGNTEAFF. The CDR3 DNA reads as TGCAGCGTTGAAGGGAACACTGAAGCTTTCTTT. The whole variable domain, filled in from reference TRBV29-1 and TRBJ1-1, reads SAVISQKPSRDICQRGTSLTIQCQVDSQVTMMFWYRQQPGQSLTLIATANQGSEATYESGFVIDKFPISRPNLTFSTLTVSNMSPEDSSIYLCSVEGNTEAFFGQGTRLTVV.

The chain links TRBV19 to TRBJ2-5, with 9 bases aligning to TRBD1. The CDR3 covers 14 residues. V was clipped by 9 bases and J by 1 base; unmatched bases: 6. Germline V lookup: CDR1 LNHDA, CDR2 SQIVND (reference sequence). The CDR3 DNA is TGTGCCAGCAAGAAGGACAGGGGCCAAGAGACCCAGTACTTC. It encodes CASKKDRGQETQYF.

The rearrangement links TRBV10-3 to TRBJ1-2; a possible D gene is TRBD1 (6 bases). CDR1 is ENHRY and CDR2 is SYGVKD in the germline V gene. The CDR3 length is 13 residues. Trimming removed 3 bases at V and 3 bases at J, with 8 bases between. The CDR3 protein is CAISDGGYYGYTF. The CDR3 bases are TGTGCCATCAGTGATGGGGGCTACTATGGCTACACCTTC.

This sequence joins TRBV25-1 and TRBJ1-1, with D tentatively TRBD1 (6 bases). The germline V gene encodes CDR1 MGHDK and CDR2 SYGVNS. V shed 6 bases and J shed 1 base, with 15 bases lying between them. There are 15 residues in the CDR3. The CDR3 region is CASRREGVGNTEAFF. In DNA, the CDR3 is TGTGCCAGCAGGAGAGAGGGGGTGGGGAACACTGAAGCTTTCTTT.

This sequence joins TRBV11-2 and TRBJ1-2, with D maybe TRBD1 (6 bases). Germline loops: CDR1 SGHAT, CDR2 FQNNGV. This CDR3 has 14 amino acids. The germline V and J ends were trimmed by 5 bases and 4 bases, with 14 bases remaining between them. CDR3 sequence: CASSRDGQSYGYTF. DNA for the CDR3: TGTGCCAGCAGCCGAGACGGACAGAGCTATGGCTACACCTTC.

This chain connects TRBV5-5 to TRBJ1-1; tentatively, D is TRBD1 (5 bases). Trimming pared 2 bases from V and 2 bases from J, leaving 13 bases between. The CDR3 is made up of 15 amino acids. Germline V gene data show CDR1 as SGHKS and CDR2 as YYEKEE (reference sequence). CDR3 sequence: CASSFLGGSNTEAFF. The CDR3 bases are TGTGCCAGCAGCTTTTTGGGGGGATCCAACACTGAAGCTTTCTTT.

The genes are TRBV6-7 and TRBJ2-2; TRBD2 aligns across 12 bases. TRBV6-7 is annotated as an ORF whose role is uncertain. This CDR3 spans 16 amino acids. J gave up 4 bases and V 2 bases, and 2 bases lay outside the gene matches. The CDR3: CASSYVLAGGTGELFF. The CDR3, as DNA: TGTGCCAGCAGTTACGTACTAGCGGGAGGCACCGGGGAGCTGTTTTTT.

The chain recombines TRBV30 with TRBJ1-1, with TRBD1 matching 7 bases. V trimming: 0 bases; J trimming: 4 bases; junction bases outside the gene matches: 11. Germline CDR1 is GTSNPN and CDR2 is SVGIG (reference sequence). There are 16 residues in the CDR3. The CDR3 spells CAWSVRPGGGGTEAFF. The CDR3 DNA reads TGTGCCTGGAGTGTACGCCCAGGGGGAGGGGGCACTGAAGCTTTCTTT.

This clone appeared a few times. The rearrangement joins TRBV30 to TRBJ1-1; a possible D gene is TRBD1 (5 bases). Germline CDR1 GTSNPN, CDR2 SVGIG (reference sequence). V lost 1 base to trimming and J lost 7 bases, with 7 bases between them. The CDR3 has 11 residues. This chain's CDR3 is CAWSGQGEAFF. The CDR3 nucleotides read TGTGCCTGGAGTGGGCAGGGTGAAGCTTTCTTT.

The V call is TRBV7-2, the J call TRBJ2-1; no reliable D call. Germline CDR1 reads SGHTA; CDR2 reads FQGNSA. This CDR3 region has 17 residues. The germline V and J ends were trimmed by 2 bases and 0 bases, with 14 bases remaining between them. CDR3 amino acids: CASSLFWTENSYNEQFF. CDR3 DNA sequence: TGTGCCAGCAGCTTATTTTGGACCGAAAACTCCTACAATGAGCAGTTCTTC.

This clone was detected once. This chain connects TRBV11-2 to TRBJ2-1; D might be TRBD1 (5 bases). The V gene's germline CDR1 is SGHAT and CDR2 FQNNGV. The CDR3 length is 15 residues. Trimming cost V 5 bases and J 3 bases, with 14 bases left between them. In DNA form, the CDR3 reads TGTGCCAGCAGCCCTATCAGGGCGTTCTACAATGAGCAGTTCTTC. Translated, it gives CASSPIRAFYNEQFF.

Worth noting for this clone: A far more abundant clone sits one base away, making this likely a read error. CDR3 loop: CASRGGTNYSYTF. CDR3 nucleotide sequence: TGTGCCAGCAGAGGAGGCACTAACTATAGCTACACCTTC. The rearrangement joins TRBV5-4 to TRBJ1-2; D is ambiguous. The CDR3 extends over 13 amino acids. The germline V gene has CDR1 SGHNT and CDR2 YYREEE (reference sequence).

The V gene is TRBV4-2, the J gene TRBJ2-5; 10 bases are shared with TRBD1. The CDR3 totals 15 residues. Germline V gene lookup returns CDR1 LGHNA and CDR2 YNFKEQ. Losses at the gene ends were 3 bases for V and 5 bases for J; bases not matched to a gene: 6. The CDR3 DNA sequence: TGTGCCAGCAGCCATTTGACAGGGGGCGGGGAGACCCAGTACTTC. The encoded protein is CASSHLTGGGETQYF.

CDR3 bases: TGTGCCAGTACCGGAGGACAGAGAGCACAGCCCCAGCATTTT. It encodes CASTGGQRAQPQHF. V is TRBV19 and J is TRBJ1-5; D might be TRBD1 (6 bases). Trimming stripped 7 bases from V and 7 bases from J, with 17 bases between. The CDR3 is 14 residues long. CDR1 LNHDA and CDR2 SQIVND come from the germline V gene (reference sequence).

The table lists this clone with a few counts. The gene calls are TRBV4-1 and TRBJ2-3, with D perhaps TRBD2 (5 bases). Per germline, CDR1 MGHRA and CDR2 YSYEKL. The CDR3 contains 16 residues. Between the trimmed V and J ends, which lost 1 base and 1 base, there was a span of 12 bases. CDR3 coding DNA: TGCGCCAGCAGCCAAGGAGTTAGCGAGCGCACAGATACGCAGTATTTT. This sequence encodes CASSQGVSERTDTQYF.

The chain is built from TRBV4-1 and TRBJ2-7; D unclear. CDR1 and CDR2 from the germline V gene are MGHRA and YSYEKL. Trimming cost V 2 bases and J 1 base, with 9 bases left between them. The CDR3 consists of 14 residues. CDR3 sequence (DNA): TGCGCCAGCAGCCAACTTCCAGTGTCCTACGAGCAGTACTTC. Translated, it gives CASSQLPVSYEQYF.

This clone occurred a few times. V and J are TRBV6-1 and TRBJ2-3; TRBD2 agrees at 12 bases. Per germline, CDR1 MNHNS and CDR2 SASEGT. The CDR3 runs 15 residues. V shed 4 bases, J shed 5 bases, and the junction held 4 bases outside the gene matches. The CDR3 sequence is CASSASGGAEDTQYF. In nucleotides, the CDR3 is TGTGCCAGCAGTGCTAGCGGGGGGGCCGAAGATACGCAGTATTTT.

There are a few counts of this clone. The chain recombines TRBV19 with TRBJ2-1, with no clear D. CDR1 is LNHDA and CDR2 is SQIVND in the germline V gene (reference sequence). This CDR3 spans 17 amino acids. The ends were cut back, 3 bases at V and 6 bases at J, with 21 bases in the middle. DNA for the CDR3: TGTGCCAGTAGTATCATTCGAGAGACGTTGAAGATCAATGAGCAGTTCTTC. It codes for CASSIIRETLKINEQFF.

V gene TRBV4-1 combines with J gene TRBJ1-4; maybe TRBD1 (5 bases). With 0 bases removed from V and 4 bases from J, the gap between germline ends came to 18 bases. The germline V gene has CDR1 MGHRA and CDR2 YSYEKL. This CDR3 is 18 amino acids long. This CDR3 is CASSQDWGPGRGNEKLFF. The CDR3 coding sequence is TGCGCCAGCAGCCAAGATTGGGGCCCAGGTAGGGGTAATGAAAAACTGTTTTTT.

The rearrangement links TRBV7-9 to TRBJ2-7; unclear D gene. V dropped 5 bases and J dropped 5 bases, with 16 bases sitting between them. Germline CDR1 reads SEHNR; CDR2 reads FQNEAQ (reference sequence). The CDR3 spans 14 residues. The CDR3: CASSPTWVIDEQYF. CDR3 bases: TGTGCCAGCAGCCCCACATGGGTGATCGACGAGCAGTACTTC.

In its sample, this clone was seen a few times. The CDR3 reads CASSLVLGSPLHF. CDR3 coding DNA: TGCGCCAGCAGCTTGGTTTTAGGATCACCCCTCCACTTT. V gene TRBV5-1 combines with J gene TRBJ1-6, with unresolved D. V was trimmed by 0 bases and J by 10 bases, leaving 8 bases between them. CDR3 length: 13 amino acids. Germline lookup yields CDR1 SGHRS and CDR2 YFSETQ.